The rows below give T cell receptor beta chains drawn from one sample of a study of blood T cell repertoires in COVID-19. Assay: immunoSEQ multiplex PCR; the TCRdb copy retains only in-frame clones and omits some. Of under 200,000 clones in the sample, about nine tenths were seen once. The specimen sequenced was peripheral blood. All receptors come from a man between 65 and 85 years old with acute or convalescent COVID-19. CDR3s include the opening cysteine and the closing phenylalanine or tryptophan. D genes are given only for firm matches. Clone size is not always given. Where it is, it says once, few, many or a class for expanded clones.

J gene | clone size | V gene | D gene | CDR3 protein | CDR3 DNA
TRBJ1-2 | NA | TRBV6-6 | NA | CASSSQGVGGYTF | TGTGCCAGCAGTTCCCAGGGTGTGGGCGGCTACACCTTC
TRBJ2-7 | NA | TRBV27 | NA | CASSPRGASYEQYF | TGTGCCAGCAGTCCTCGAGGAGCGAGCTACGAGCAGTACTTC
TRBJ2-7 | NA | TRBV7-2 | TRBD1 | CASSLARTGAYEQYF | TGTGCCAGCAGCTTAGCGCGGACAGGAGCCTACGAGCAGTACTTC
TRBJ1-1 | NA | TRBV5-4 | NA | CASSPKLGRENTEAFF | TGTGCCAGCAGTCCCAAACTCGGCAGGGAGAACACTGAAGCTTTCTTT
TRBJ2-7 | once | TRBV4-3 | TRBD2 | CASSQVAGAPHEQYF | TGCGCCAGCAGCCAAGTAGCGGGGGCCCCCCACGAGCAGTACTTC
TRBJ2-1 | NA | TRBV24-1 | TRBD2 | CATSDFGGGEQFF | TGTGCCACCAGTGATTTTGGGGGGGGTGAGCAGTTCTTC
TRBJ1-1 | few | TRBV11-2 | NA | CASSLEVGVEAFF | TGTGCCAGCAGCTTAGAAGTCGGGGTGGAAGCTTTCTTT
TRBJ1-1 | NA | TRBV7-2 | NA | CASSFRGRNTEAFF | TGTGCCAGCAGCTTCAGGGGAAGGAACACTGAAGCTTTCTTT
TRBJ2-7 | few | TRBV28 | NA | CASSLRQVVDEQYF | TGTGCCAGCAGTTTACGCCAGGTAGTCGACGAGCAGTACTTC
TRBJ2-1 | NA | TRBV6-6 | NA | CASSPPEVEQFF | TGTGCCAGCAGTCCGCCGGAGGTAGAGCAGTTCTTC
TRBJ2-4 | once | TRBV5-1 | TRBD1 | CASRSTGNIQYF | TGCGCCAGCCGATCGACAGGGAACATTCAGTACTTC
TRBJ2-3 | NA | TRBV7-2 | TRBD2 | CASSSLGLAGGDTQYF | TGTGCCAGCAGCTCTCTTGGACTAGCGGGGGGAGATACGCAGTATTTT
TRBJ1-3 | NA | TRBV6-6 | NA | CASRTGYSGNTIYF | TGTGCCAGCAGAACAGGGTACTCTGGAAACACCATATATTTT
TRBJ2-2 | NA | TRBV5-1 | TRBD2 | CASSLGLAGTTNTGELFF | TGCGCCAGCAGCCTAGGACTAGCGGGGACGACTAACACCGGGGAGCTGTTTTTT
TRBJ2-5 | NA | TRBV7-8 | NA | CASSLWGTQGETQYF | TGTGCCAGCAGCTTATGGGGCACCCAAGGGGAGACCCAGTACTTC
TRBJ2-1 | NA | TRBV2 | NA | CASSASMAGSGGEQFF | TGTGCCAGCAGTGCTTCGATGGCAGGTTCAGGAGGTGAGCAGTTCTTC
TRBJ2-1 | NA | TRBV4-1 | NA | CASSPYTMSSYNEQFF | TGCGCCAGCAGCCCTTACACTATGAGCTCCTACAATGAGCAGTTCTTC
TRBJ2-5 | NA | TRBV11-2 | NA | CASSLMRRETQYF | TGTGCCAGCAGCTTAATGCGGAGAGAGACCCAGTACTTC
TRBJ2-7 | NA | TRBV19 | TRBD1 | CASSMVGQGTPYEQYF | TGTGCCAGTAGTATGGTAGGACAGGGAACCCCCTACGAGCAGTACTTC
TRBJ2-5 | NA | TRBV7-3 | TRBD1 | CASSEGQGAFGPQETQYF | TGTGCCAGCAGCGAAGGACAGGGGGCTTTTGGCCCTCAAGAGACCCAGTACTTC
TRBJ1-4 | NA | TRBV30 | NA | CAWSLYEKLFF | TGTGCCTGGAGTCTTTATGAAAAACTGTTTTTT
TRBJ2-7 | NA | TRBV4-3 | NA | CASSQLDRSSYEQYF | TGCGCCAGCAGCCAGTTAGACAGGTCGAGCTACGAGCAGTACTTC
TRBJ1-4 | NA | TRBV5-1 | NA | CASSRGATNEKLFF | TGCGCCAGCAGTCGCGGGGCAACTAATGAAAAACTGTTTTTT
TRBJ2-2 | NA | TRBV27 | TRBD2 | CASSILGLAGGSNTGELFF | TGTGCCAGCAGTATACTAGGACTAGCGGGAGGATCGAACACCGGGGAGCTGTTTTTT
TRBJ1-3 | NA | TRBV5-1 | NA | CASTRGAGASGNTIYF | TGCGCCAGCACCCGGGGGGCAGGGGCCTCTGGAAACACCATATATTTT
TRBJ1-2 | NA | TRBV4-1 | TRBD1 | CASSQGQGSNYGYTF | TGCGCCAGCAGCCAAGGACAGGGCTCCAACTATGGCTACACCTTC
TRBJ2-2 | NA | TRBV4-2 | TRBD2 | CASSQTTGGSPGELFF | TGTGCCAGCAGCCAAACGACGGGCGGGAGTCCCGGAGAGCTGTTTTTT
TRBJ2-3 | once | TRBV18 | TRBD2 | CASSPGTSGGTQYF | TGTGCCAGCTCACCCGGGACTAGCGGGGGTACGCAGTATTTT
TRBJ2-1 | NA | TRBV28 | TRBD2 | CASSFWLAGAGNEQFF | TGTGCCAGCAGTTTTTGGCTAGCGGGGGCAGGGAATGAGCAGTTCTTC
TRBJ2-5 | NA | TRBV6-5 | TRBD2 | CASRIAGGPGETQYF | TGTGCCAGCAGGATAGCGGGGGGGCCGGGTGAGACCCAGTACTTC
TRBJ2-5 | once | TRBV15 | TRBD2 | CATSRSNSGGQETQYF | TGTGCCACCAGCAGGTCCAATAGCGGGGGGCAAGAGACCCAGTACTTC
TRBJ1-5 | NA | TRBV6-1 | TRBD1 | CASSEAEKGQFGEYSNQPQHF | TGTGCCAGCAGTGAAGCGGAGAAGGGACAGTTCGGGGAATATAGCAATCAGCCCCAGCATTTT
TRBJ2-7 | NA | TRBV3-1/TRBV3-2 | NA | CASSPYGQNYEQYF | TGTGCCAGCAGCCCCTATGGACAGAACTACGAGCAGTACTTC
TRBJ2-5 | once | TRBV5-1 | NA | CASSLGGGFQETQYF | TGCGCCAGCTCGCTTGGAGGGGGCTTTCAAGAGACCCAGTACTTC
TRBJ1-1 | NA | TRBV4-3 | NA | CASSQSSRGIGAFF | TGCGCCAGCAGCCAATCGTCCAGAGGGATCGGTGCTTTCTTT
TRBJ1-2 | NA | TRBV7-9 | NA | CASSLGGYGYTF | TGTGCCAGCAGCTTGGGGGGCTATGGCTACACCTTC
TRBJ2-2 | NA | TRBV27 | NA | CASSFSGRDYTGELFF | TGTGCCAGCAGTTTCAGCGGACGGGACTACACCGGGGAGCTGTTTTTT
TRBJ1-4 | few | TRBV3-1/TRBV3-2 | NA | CASSQRVQGGEKLFF | TGTGCCAGCAGCCAAAGGGTACAGGGAGGGGAAAAACTGTTTTTT
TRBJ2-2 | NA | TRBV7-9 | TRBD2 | CASSRLAGGPTGELFF | TGTGCCAGCAGCCGACTAGCGGGAGGTCCCACCGGGGAGCTGTTTTTT
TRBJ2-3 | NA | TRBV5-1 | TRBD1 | CASSVGQGREDTQYF | TGCGCCAGCAGCGTCGGACAGGGAAGGGAGGATACGCAGTATTTT
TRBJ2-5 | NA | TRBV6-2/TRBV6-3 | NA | CASSYSPGNQGTQYF | TGTGCCAGCAGTTACTCTCCGGGGAACCAAGGGACCCAGTACTTC
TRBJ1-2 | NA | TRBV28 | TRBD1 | CASSLGQGSYGYTF | TGTGCCAGCAGTCTCGGACAGGGGAGCTATGGCTACACCTTC
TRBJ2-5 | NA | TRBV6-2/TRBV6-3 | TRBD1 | CASSYWGQQETQYF | TGTGCCAGCAGTTACTGGGGACAGCAAGAGACCCAGTACTTC
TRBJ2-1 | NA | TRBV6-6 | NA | CASSKGANEQFF | TGTGCCAGCAGTAAAGGGGCGAATGAGCAGTTCTTC
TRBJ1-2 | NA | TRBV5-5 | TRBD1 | CASSQSGGLLDYGYTF | TGTGCCAGCAGCCAATCAGGGGGCCTCCTTGACTATGGCTACACCTTC
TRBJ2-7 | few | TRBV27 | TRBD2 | CASRELAGVFEDEQYF | TGTGCCAGCAGGGAGCTAGCGGGAGTGTTCGAGGACGAGCAGTACTTC
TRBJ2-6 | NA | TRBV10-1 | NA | CASPALPTSQSGANVLTF | TGCGCCAGCCCGGCCCTCCCGACTAGTCAATCTGGGGCCAACGTCCTGACTTTC
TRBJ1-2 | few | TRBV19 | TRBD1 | CASSIKTGGERWFDGYTF | TGTGCCAGTAGTATTAAGACAGGGGGCGAAAGGTGGTTTGATGGCTACACCTTC
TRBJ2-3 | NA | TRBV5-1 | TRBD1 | CASSPGAQGGTQYF | TGCGCCAGCAGCCCTGGCGCACAGGGGGGAACGCAGTATTTT
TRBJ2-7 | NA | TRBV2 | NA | CAWGGGASYEQYF | TGTGCCTGGGGTGGGGGGGCCTCCTACGAGCAGTACTTC
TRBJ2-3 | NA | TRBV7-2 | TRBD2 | CASSSPRTSGDPTDTQYF | TGTGCCAGCAGCTCCCCGAGGACTAGCGGGGACCCCACAGATACGCAGTATTTT
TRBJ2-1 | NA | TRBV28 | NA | CASSFTTRQSYNDEQFF | TGTGCCAGCAGTTTTACGACACGACAGAGCTACAATGATGAGCAGTTCTTC
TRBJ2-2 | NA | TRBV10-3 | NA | CAISESTYTGELFF | TGTGCCATCAGTGAGTCGACTTACACCGGGGAGCTGTTTTTT
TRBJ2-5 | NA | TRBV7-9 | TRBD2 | CASSLGAGGIQETQYF | TGTGCCAGCAGCTTAGGTGCGGGAGGCATCCAAGAGACCCAGTACTTC
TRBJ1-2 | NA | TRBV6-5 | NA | CASTAGIYGYTF | TGTGCCAGCACCGCCGGGATATATGGCTACACCTTC
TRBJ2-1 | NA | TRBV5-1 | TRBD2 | CASSLASGGAGNEQFF | TGCGCCAGCAGCTTGGCTAGCGGGGGGGCCGGAAATGAGCAGTTCTTC
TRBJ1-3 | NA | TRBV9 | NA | CASSVDPQGSLGGNTIYF | TGTGCCAGCAGCGTGGATCCCCAAGGGAGTCTTGGTGGAAACACCATATATTTT
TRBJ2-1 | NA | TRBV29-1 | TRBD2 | CSVGLAGNSYNEQFF | TGCAGCGTTGGCTTAGCGGGGAACTCCTACAATGAGCAGTTCTTC
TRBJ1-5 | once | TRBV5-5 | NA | CASSFREGTVGNQPQHF | TGTGCCAGCAGCTTTAGGGAGGGAACAGTTGGCAATCAGCCCCAGCATTTT